The TCR beta chain under discussion was sequenced for a study of T cells after yellow fever vaccination (dated by TCRdb to the late 2010s). Broadly, across the study: The SMART-Seq v4 Ultra Low Input RNA kit was used to prepare libraries from fractions with low cell numbers. To follow T-cell clones before and after both primary and booster YFV17D yellow fever vaccination, bulk TCR alpha and beta repertoires underwent longitudinal sequencing. Bulk PBMC replicates and cell subsets were isolated from blood drawn at multiple timepoints before and after both primary and secondary immunization. Two healthy male donors, one aged 18 to 30 and one aged 30 to 39 years, made up the cohort. What the work shows at the level of the full study, not this receptor alone: After the booster, most clones that had expanded after primary vaccination were detected again (around 96% of CD4 and around nine tenths of CD8), suggesting broad maintenance of memory. The secondary T-cell response was found to be weaker but faster than the primary response, with a peak reached on day 5 rather than on day 15. Because abundant contaminating clonotypes from the bulk population could be contained in FACS-sorted repertoires, computational filtering was required. A small share of clonotypes was detected in both CD4 and CD8 compartments, with the overlap likely arising from convergent recombination. Only a couple of donors were included in the study, so the extent to which the findings can be generalized is limited.

This clonotype has a count of ten or more. Its antigen is still unknown. No base quality values were provided; no much bigger clone lies one nucleotide off. What the treatment or condition label conveys for this sample: live attenuated yellow fever vaccine strain. Two biological replicates of bulk PBMCs were collected at each blood-draw timepoint. PBMCs were isolated from peripheral blood using a standard Ficoll-Paque protocol. TriZol was used to extract RNA from bulk PBMCs, CD4 and CD8 fractions, and dextramer-positive and dextramer-negative fractions. The listed sequencing device is Illumina NovaSeq 6000. TCR cDNA was synthesized by 5'RACE template switching, which introduced a universal primer site and unique molecular identifiers. Priming of cDNA synthesis was performed from both the TCR alpha and TCR beta constant segments. Library amplification involved two PCR steps, and the second step added sample barcodes and sequencing adapters. Sequencing of libraries was performed on Illumina HiSeq 2500 (2x100 bp) or NovaSeq (2x150 bp). In the authors' own workflow: Demultiplexing of reads and collapsing into UMI consensus sequences were performed with MIGEC, and V(D)J alignment was carried out with MiXCR. Vaccine-responding clonotypes were identified with edgeR using replicate PBMC samples, with FDR below 0.01 and a log2 fold change above 5 up to day 15 being required. Bulk clonotypes were assigned CD4 or CD8 identity according to which sequenced CD4 or CD8 repertoire held them at higher abundance. The public reads were run again by TCRdb, first through fastp at Q25 and then through MiXCR, and only productive beta chains were kept. Here each entry gathers all rows of one CDR3 protein and keeps the most common genes and DNA. TCRdb, not the authors, supplied the V and J calls. Across this sample there are 200,000 to 300,000 distinct CDR3 sequences, with about 3.5% seen only once. The ten most abundant clones make up 19% of the sample.

The material was PBMCs, obtained 15 days after the yellow fever booster vaccination. The TCR comes from a man aged 18 to 30 who received the YFV17D yellow fever vaccine.

Here is the DNA: TGTGCCAGCAGCCAACATTGGCGACAGGGTTTAACAGATACGCAGTATTTT. This is translated as CASSQHWRQGLTDTQYF. The sequence is built from TRBV7-6 and TRBJ2-3, and 7 bases in between align with TRBD1. The germline V gene gives CDR1 as SGHVS and CDR2 as FNYEAQ. Ends trimmed: V by 5 bases, J by 3 bases; bases unmatched to a gene: 14. From cysteine to phenylalanine, the CDR3 is 17 amino acids long. The only DNA kept is the CDR3, 51 bases in frame from the first base. The variable domain in full, with residues beyond the CDR3 obtained from the reference TRBV7-6 and TRBJ2-3 genes, is GAGVSQSPRYKVTKRGQDVALRCDPISGHVSLYWYRQALGQGPEFLTYFNYEAQQDKSGLPNDRFSAERPEGSISTLTIQRTEQRDSAMYRCASSQHWRQGLTDTQYFGPGTRLTVL.